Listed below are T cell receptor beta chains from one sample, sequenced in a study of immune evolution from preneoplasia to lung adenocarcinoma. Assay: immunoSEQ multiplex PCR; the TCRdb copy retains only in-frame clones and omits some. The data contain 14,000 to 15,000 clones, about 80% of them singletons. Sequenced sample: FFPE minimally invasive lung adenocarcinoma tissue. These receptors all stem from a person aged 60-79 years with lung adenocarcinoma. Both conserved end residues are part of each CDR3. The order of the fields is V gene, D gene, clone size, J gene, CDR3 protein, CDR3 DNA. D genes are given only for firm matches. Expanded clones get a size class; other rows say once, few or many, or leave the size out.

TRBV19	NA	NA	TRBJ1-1	CASSIDRAQAFF	TGTGCCAGTAGTATAGATCGGGCACAAGCTTTCTTT
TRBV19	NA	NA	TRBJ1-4	CATQEPGREKLFF	TGTGCCACTCAGGAACCGGGGAGGGAAAAACTGTTTTTT
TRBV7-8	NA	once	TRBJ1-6	CASSLVGNSPLHF	TGTGCCAGCAGCTTAGTGGGGAATTCACCCCTCCACTTT
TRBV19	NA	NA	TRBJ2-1	CASSIQVQGEQFF	TGTGCCAGTAGTATCCAGGTTCAGGGTGAGCAGTTCTTC
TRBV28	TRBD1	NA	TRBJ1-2	CASSSSTGGNYGYTF	TGTGCCAGCAGTAGTTCGACAGGGGGCAACTATGGCTACACCTTC
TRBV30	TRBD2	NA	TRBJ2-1	CAWSVQWTSGPNEQFF	TGTGCCTGGAGTGTACAGTGGACTAGCGGCCCCAATGAGCAGTTCTTC
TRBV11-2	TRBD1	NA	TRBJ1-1	CASSRDRERTEAFF	TGTGCCAGCAGTAGAGACAGGGAAAGAACTGAAGCTTTCTTT
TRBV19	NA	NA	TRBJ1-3	CASGYLGTAGNTIYF	TGTGCCAGTGGGTATTTAGGGACTGCTGGAAACACCATATATTTT
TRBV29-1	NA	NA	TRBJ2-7	CSFRRSNYEQYF	TGCAGCTTCAGACGGAGCAATTACGAGCAGTACTTC
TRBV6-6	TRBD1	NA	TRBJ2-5	CASSSETPTGASTQYF	TGTGCCAGCAGCAGTGAAACCCCGACAGGGGCAAGTACCCAGTACTTC
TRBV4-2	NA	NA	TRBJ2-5	CASSQDGRYQETQYF	TGTGCCAGCAGCCAAGATGGGCGGTACCAAGAGACCCAGTACTTC
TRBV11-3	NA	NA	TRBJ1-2	CASSLDPSSGGYTF	TGTGCCAGCAGCTTAGATCCCTCTTCGGGTGGCTACACCTTC
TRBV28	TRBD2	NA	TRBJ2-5	CASSLHRGGLGQTQYF	TGTGCCAGCAGTTTGCACCGCGGGGGACTTGGGCAGACCCAGTACTTC
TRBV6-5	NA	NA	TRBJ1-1	CASSYQGMNTEAFF	TGTGCCAGCAGTTACCAGGGCATGAACACTGAAGCTTTCTTT
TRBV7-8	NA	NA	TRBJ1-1	CASSLAGGQGEAFF	TGTGCCAGCAGCTTAGCTGGGGGGCAGGGTGAAGCTTTCTTT
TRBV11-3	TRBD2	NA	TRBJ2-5	CASSLKGPSGRISETQYF	TGTGCCAGCAGCTTAAAGGGGCCTAGCGGGAGGATTTCGGAGACCCAGTACTTC
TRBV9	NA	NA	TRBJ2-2	CASSQTILDGGELFF	TGTGCCAGCAGCCAAACGATCCTGGACGGCGGGGAGCTGTTTTTT
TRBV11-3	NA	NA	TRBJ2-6	CASSPTAGANVLTF	TGTGCCAGCAGCCCCACCGCAGGGGCCAACGTCCTGACTTTC
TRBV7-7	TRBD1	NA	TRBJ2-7	CASSRDSSYEQYF	TGTGCTAGCAGCAGGGACAGTTCCTACGAGCAGTACTTC
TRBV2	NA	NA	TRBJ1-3	CASGPGGRAGNTIYF	TGTGCCAGCGGCCCCGGGGGGCGAGCTGGAAACACCATATATTTT
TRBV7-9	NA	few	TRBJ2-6	CASSSPAGANVLTF	TGTGCCAGCAGCTCCCCGGCTGGGGCCAACGTCCTGACTTTC
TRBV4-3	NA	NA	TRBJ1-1	CASSQDHYYTEAFF	TGCGCCAGCAGCCAAGATCACTACTACACTGAAGCTTTCTTT
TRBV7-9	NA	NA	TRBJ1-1	CASVPGLGTEAFF	TGTGCCAGCGTTCCTGGGCTCGGCACTGAAGCTTTCTTT
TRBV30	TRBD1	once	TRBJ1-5	CAWSPGQRDQPQHF	TGTGCCTGGAGTCCGGGACAGAGGGATCAGCCCCAGCATTTT
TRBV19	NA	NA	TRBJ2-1	CASSIDEDEQFF	TGTGCCAGTAGTATAGATGAGGATGAGCAGTTCTTC
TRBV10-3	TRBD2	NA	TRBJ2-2	CAISESKLAGGSTGELFF	TGTGCCATCAGTGAGTCGAAATTAGCGGGAGGTTCAACCGGGGAGCTGTTTTTT
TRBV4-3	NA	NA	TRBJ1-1	CASSQDTGYTEAFF	TGCGCCAGCAGCCAAGATACAGGGTACACTGAAGCTTTCTTT